This T cell receptor beta chain was found in a study of T cells in Graves' hyperthyroidism and ophthalmopathy (dated by TCRdb to between 2018 and 2021). Context from the whole study: Peripheral blood was sampled at the time of initial diagnosis, prior to any treatment. TCR V-J signatures able to tell the groups apart were searched for in a discovery cohort of 100 patients, of whom around 42 had Graves' ophthalmopathy and about 60 had stable Graves' hyperthyroidism. Whether ophthalmopathy could be predicted prospectively was tested in an independent validation cohort made up of roughly 19 hyperthyroidism patients plus 17 patients who later progressed to ophthalmopathy. The 100 discovery patients were randomly split 7:3 into training and test sets. Thyroid tissue and blood T-cell repertoires from about 6 Graves' hyperthyroidism patients were also compared in the study. Once sampling was done, hyperthyroidism patients were given methimazole at a starting dose of 30 mg daily, whereas ophthalmopathy patients were given high-dose intravenous methylprednisolone. The paper describes TCR Vbeta CDR3 sequencing of about 140 peripheral blood samples, made up of 43 ophthalmopathy patients, some 80 hyperthyroidism patients and roughly 17 progressor patients.

On the study overall, not on this receptor specifically: No statistical method was used to set the sample size in advance, and investigators knew the group allocation. Ophthalmopathy was separated from stable hyperthyroidism by a 13 V-J signature model, with approximately 90% sensitivity and about 81% specificity obtained in cross-validation and 80%/75% obtained in testing. In validation, progression to ophthalmopathy was predicted by the model with 70.59% sensitivity and around 76% specificity, a median of 6.5 months before onset. Most expanded thyroid clonotypes (frequency above 0.001) were also detected in blood, suggesting blood repertoires may reflect thyroid immune responses.

Ophthalmopathy patients had moderately to severely active disease, with a Clinical Activity Score of 3 or more, a NOSPECS grade of 4 or more, and a disease duration of less than 3 months. The study excluded patients with uncontrolled infections, other autoimmune diseases, pregnancy or lactation. Diagnoses were based on clinical symptoms, serum thyroxine and TRAb, thyroid ultrasound and orbital computed tomography. PBMCs were separated from 10 ml of fresh peripheral blood using Ficoll-Paque density gradient centrifugation. Total RNA was extracted with Trizol reagent, and quality was checked on an Agilent 2100 Bioanalyzer. Trimming at the junction amounts to 7 bases on V and 5 bases on J, and the germline ends lie 13 bases apart. Reading from cysteine to phenylalanine, the CDR3 counts 13 amino acids. The read is trimmed to its CDR3 DNA, 39 bases read in frame from base 1. CDR1 SEHNR and CDR2 FQNEAQ were looked up in the germline V gene (reference sequence).

This clonotype came up a few times. The antigen this receptor binds is unknown. Base quality data are lacking; no much larger clone is found one base away. Amplification of TCR beta CDR3 regions was carried out from RNA transcripts. For the first round of RT-PCR on the TCR CDR3, the HTBI primer set was used together with the Qiagen OneStep RT-PCR kit. Libraries were constructed in a second round of multiplex PCR, after which size selection and purification were carried out. Paired-end sequencing of the libraries was performed with 100 bp reads on an Illumina HiSeq2000. The source study handled its data this way. SOAPnuke was used to process the raw data, throwing out any read that contained adapters or uncalled bases, had a mean Phred below 15, or lacked an exact constant-primer or identifier match. COPE v1.2.5 was used to merge the high-quality paired reads, and each unique nucleotide sequence was defined as a clonotype. Clonotypes were aligned to IMGT TRBV, TRBD and TRBJ reference segments using MiTCR v1.1. Only V-J combinations with frequency above 0.0001, covering 98% to 99.2% of repertoires, were analysed. A TCS score was defined as the ratio of F50 (clonal expansion) to E x V (chaos), with BLOSUM62-based TCRdist applied between CDR3 peptides within each V-J. Welch's t-statistics and random forest reduced around 520 V-J features to 13, which were used in a naive Bayes classifier (R e1071). TCRdb cleaned the public reads at Q25 with fastp, built clones with MiXCR and kept in-frame beta chains. Merged by CDR3 protein, the rows form single entries marked with the most common genes and DNA. The V and J calls reflect TCRdb's pipeline rather than the authors' work. The sample table lists about 640,000 distinct CDR3 sequences, roughly 20% of them with a count of one. Of the sample, 34% is held by the ten largest clones.

This receptor chain uses TRBV7-9 and TRBJ2-3; the best D guess is TRBD1, with 5 bases matching. The receptor was isolated from a young man with Graves' ophthalmopathy. The sample taken for sequencing was blood. The CDR3 loop reads CASTTGYRDTQYF. The nucleotide sequence reads TGTGCCAGCACTACAGGATATAGAGATACGCAGTATTTT.